This T cell receptor beta chain is from a study of blood T cell repertoires in COVID-19. The table came from immunoSEQ multiplex PCR; TCRdb's copy has only in-frame clones and leaves some out. The sample lists about 140,000 clones, around 83% occurring once. There are 15 residues in the CDR3. With 4 bases removed from V and 6 bases from J, the gap between germline ends came to 17 bases. Germline-derived CDR1 and CDR2 are SGHTA and FQGNSA. The sequenced material came from peripheral blood. The V call is TRBV7-2, the J call TRBJ2-3, with D tentatively TRBD2 (6 bases). This receptor was identified in a man aged 55 to 70 with active or convalescent COVID-19. The CDR3 here is CASSWLGGSADTQYF. Written as DNA, the CDR3 is TGTGCCAGCAGCTGGCTGGGAGGTTCGGCTGATACGCAGTATTTT.